A single sample gave rise to the 3 T cell receptor beta chains below, sequenced in a study of breast tumors, draining lymph nodes, adjacent tissues. TCRdb re-called the multiplex PCR reads with MiXCR, one entry per CDR3 protein. This table has 20,000 to 25,000 distinct CDR3 sequences, 50% appearing once. Sequencing input: breast tumor tissue. The receptors derive from a female donor with breast cancer. Some clones in this sample may be carry-over from other donors' samples.

This clonotype was recorded a few times. The genes are TRBV20-1 and TRBJ2-7, with 11 positions matching TRBD2. V was clipped by 6 bases and J by 3 bases; unmatched bases: 4. Germline CDR1 DFQATT, CDR2 SNEGSKA (reference sequence). The CDR3 runs 13 residues. DNA for the CDR3: TGCAGTGCGGAAGGACTAGCGGGCTACGAGCAGTACTTC. Translated, it gives CSAEGLAGYEQYF.

There are many counts of this clonotype. The junction departs from the called germline gene at one end, perhaps through a read error. The chain is built from TRBV6-5 and TRBJ2-7, with D maybe TRBD2 (5 bases). The length of the CDR3 is 15 residues. CDR1 and CDR2 (germline): MNHEY, SVGAGI. DNA for the CDR3: TGTGCCAGCAGTCACTCAACGGGGAGATCCTACGAGCAGTACTTC. Its translation: CASSHSTGRSYEQYF.

This clonotype was observed once. The gene calls are TRBV9 and TRBJ1-3, with D possibly TRBD1 on 5 matching bases. The V and J ends lost 2 bases and 0 bases respectively, with 9 bases between them. The CDR3 runs to 15 residues. Germline V CDR1 and CDR2: SGDLS, YYNGEE. CDR3 protein: CASSVTASSGNTIYF. In DNA, the CDR3 is TGTGCCAGCAGCGTGACAGCCAGCTCTGGAAACACCATATATTTT.